What follows is one T cell receptor beta chain and its context. Its specificity is unknown. The PCR used 60 Vbeta and 13 Jbeta primers. Per the original methods: Roughly 11 million shared chains were among around 80 million unique TCR beta chains counted in a later analysis. Measured with immunoSEQ multiplex PCR; TCRdb has only the in-frame clones, and not every one. That table supplies the V and J calls and clone size; D and trimming were determined from the DNA. The sample shows around 160,000 clones, about four fifths of them seen only once. The data are from a study of cytomegalovirus exposure and HLA in healthy donors. Study-level findings and limits: Apart from CMV serostatus, no immune exposure information was available.

V lost 2 bases and J lost 9, with 6 bases in between. The CDR3 consists of 11 residues. Per the germline V gene, CDR1 is SGHRS and CDR2 is YFSETQ. Sequenced sample: PBMCs. This TCR derives from a male donor in good health and CMV-seropositive. The rearrangement links TRBV5-1 to TRBJ2-1; D might be TRBD2 (5 bases). Here the CDR3 DNA reads TGCGCCAGCAGCTTCGAGGGTGAGCAGTTCTTC. This gives the protein CASSFEGEQFF.